The 23 T cell receptor beta chains below all came from one sample that was sequenced in a study of T cells in Graves' hyperthyroidism and ophthalmopathy (dated by TCRdb to about 2019). Library preparation employed multiplex PCR. TCRdb shows the sequencer as Illumina HiSeq 2000. The TCR beta CDR3 regions were amplified from RNA transcripts. The first round of RT-PCR for the TCR CDR3 was performed with the HTBI primer set and the Qiagen OneStep RT-PCR kit. TCRdb handled the public reads itself, with Q25 trimming in fastp and clone calling in MiXCR, and kept productive beta chains. Under each unique CDR3 protein, matching rows form one entry showing the most common genes and DNA. Within this sample are fewer than 750,000 distinct CDR3 sequences, with 14% to 15% of them counted one time only. The top ten clonotypes cover approximately 4.2% of the sample. Sequencing was carried out using blood. These receptors all stem from a middle-aged woman with Graves' ophthalmopathy.

This chain connects TRBV12-3 or TRBV12-4 to TRBJ2-5; perhaps D is TRBD1 or TRBD2 (7 bases each). This CDR3 has 15 amino acids. Trimming pared 7 bases from V and 1 base from J, leaving 16 bases between. CDR3 amino acids: CASNGEGQTQETQYF. In nucleotides, the CDR3 is TGTGCCAGCAACGGGGAGGGACAGACCCAAGAGACCCAGTACTTC.

This clonotype occurred many times. V usage is TRBV27 and J usage is TRBJ2-7; D remains ambiguous. The CDR3 spans 13 residues. Germline assignment: CDR1 MNHEY and CDR2 SMNVEV (reference sequence). V was shortened by 6 bases and J by 2 bases, with 11 bases between the two germline ends. The DNA of the CDR3 is TGTGCCAGCAGGACGGATTATCCCTACGAGCAGTACTTC. It translates to CASRTDYPYEQYF.

This clonotype was seen just once. J is TRBJ2-7 and V is TRBV18, with D tentatively TRBD1 (6 bases). Germline V gene data show CDR1 as KGHSH and CDR2 as LQKENI. This CDR3 region has 15 residues. Trimming removed 1 base from V and 1 base from J, with 11 bases in between. CDR3 loop: CASSPQPRGSYEQYF. The CDR3 region has the DNA TGTGCCAGCTCACCACAGCCGAGGGGGTCCTACGAGCAGTACTTC.

There are many counts of this clonotype. The chain employs TRBV6-1 and TRBJ2-5, with 11 nucleotides matching TRBD2. The CDR3 runs to 16 residues. CDR1 and CDR2 from the germline V gene are MNHNS and SASEGT. Trimming removed 6 bases from V and 4 bases from J; junction bases left unmatched: 10. CDR3 sequence: CASRDSGRAGGETQYF. The CDR3 region has the DNA TGTGCCAGCAGGGATAGCGGGAGGGCCGGTGGAGAGACCCAGTACTTC.

The gene calls are TRBV10-3 and TRBJ2-2, with 10 bases aligning to TRBD2. This CDR3 has 16 amino acids. Trimming removed 2 bases from V and 6 bases from J; junction bases left unmatched: 6. Germline assignment: CDR1 ENHRY and CDR2 SYGVKD. For the CDR3, the DNA is TGTGCCATCAGTGAGACCCCTAGCGGGAGCCCCGGGGAGCTGTTTTTT. Its protein is CAISETPSGSPGELFF.

V is TRBV30 and J is TRBJ2-2, with 10 bases fitting TRBD1. J was trimmed by 2 bases and V by 6 bases; bases with no gene match: 9. Per the germline V gene, CDR1 is GTSNPN and CDR2 is SVGIG (reference sequence). The CDR3 has 16 amino acids. CDR3 DNA sequence: TGTGCCTGCCCGGACAGGGGGAATTCCAACACCGGGGAGCTGTTTTTT. Residues: CACPDRGNSNTGELFF.

The V call is TRBV5-1, the J call TRBJ2-7; a possible D gene is TRBD1 (6 bases). The length of the CDR3 is 16 residues. V was pared by 0 bases and J by 4 bases, with 17 bases between. Germline CDR1 and CDR2: SGHRS and YFSETQ. The chain's CDR3 is CASSLVADSPTYEQYF. Here the CDR3 DNA reads TGCGCCAGCAGCTTGGTCGCGGACAGCCCTACTTACGAGCAGTACTTC.

Comments on this clonotype: Compared with germline, one end of the junction differs, possibly owing to a read error. The genes are TRBV28 and TRBJ2-7; TRBD2 aligns across 8 bases. The CDR3 has 14 residues. Germline V gene data show CDR1 as MDHEN and CDR2 as SYDVKM. The CDR3 nucleotides read TGTGTCAGCACTCCCGGGAGGGCAAGCTACGAGCAGTACTTC. Residues: CVSTPGRASYEQYF.

Ten or more counts support this clonotype. The chain uses TRBV12-3 or TRBV12-4 and TRBJ2-2; unclear D gene. Trimming removed 2 bases at V and 3 bases at J, with 10 bases between. The CDR3 runs to 15 residues. The CDR3 region has the DNA TGTGCCAGCAGTTTAAGGAGCGAGTACACCGGGGAGCTGTTTTTT. It is translated as CASSLRSEYTGELFF.

This clonotype was counted at least ten times. The chain employs TRBV2 and TRBJ2-7; tentatively, D is TRBD2 (6 bases). With 6 bases removed from V and 4 bases from J, the gap between germline ends came to 10 bases. Per germline, CDR1 SNHLY and CDR2 FYNNEI. There are 12 residues in the CDR3. In DNA form, the CDR3 reads TGTGCCAGCAGATTAGGGAGGTACGAGCAGTACTTC. It encodes CASRLGRYEQYF.

This clonotype appeared many times. The chain links TRBV7-9 to TRBJ2-5, with 10 bases identical to TRBD2. Trimming took 4 bases from V and 5 from J; bases not matched to a gene: 10. Germline assignment: CDR1 SEHNR and CDR2 FQNEAQ (reference sequence). The CDR3 length is 16 residues. Written as DNA, the CDR3 is TGTGCCAGCAGCTCCCGGACTAGCGGCTCTAGGGAGACCCAGTACTTC. This codes for CASSSRTSGSRETQYF.

The J gene is TRBJ1-1, the V gene TRBV20-1; D remains unclear. The CDR3 has 14 amino acids. The germline V and J ends were trimmed by 0 bases and 0 bases, with 8 bases remaining between them. Germline V CDR1 and CDR2: DFQATT, SNEGSKA (reference sequence). CDR3 residues: CSARESGLNTEAFF. Here the CDR3 DNA reads TGCAGTGCTAGAGAGTCGGGCCTGAACACTGAAGCTTTCTTT.

This clonotype was found many times. This chain links TRBV28 with TRBJ1-2; tentative D call: TRBD1 (5 bases). Germline CDR1 reads MDHEN; CDR2 reads SYDVKM. Deletions cut 3 bases from V and 8 bases from J, with 10 bases between. This CDR3 has 12 amino acids. In nucleotides, the CDR3 is TGTGCCAGCAGTTTTTGGGACCTGGGCTACACCTTC. Translating gives CASSFWDLGYTF.

This clonotype was seen ten or more times. The chain is built from TRBV28 and TRBJ2-7, with 8 bases that match TRBD1. After removal of 6 bases from V and 4 bases from J, the junction contained 17 bases not matched to a gene. CDR3 length equals 17 residues. Looked up from germline, CDR1 is MDHEN and CDR2 is SYDVKM. The CDR3 is CASSPPRTGIMIYEQYF. DNA for the CDR3: TGTGCCAGCAGCCCCCCCCGGACAGGGATAATGATATACGAGCAGTACTTC.

The rearrangement uses TRBV6-1 and TRBJ2-7; 8 bases are a match to TRBD1. The V gene end was trimmed by 6 bases and the J gene end by 2 bases; junction bases not matched to a gene: 15. CDR1 and CDR2 from the germline V gene are MNHNS and SASEGT. The CDR3 spans 17 residues. The CDR3 region is CASSLGNRDRLPYEQYF. The CDR3 DNA follows: TGTGCCAGCAGCCTTGGGAACCGGGACAGGCTCCCCTACGAGCAGTACTTC.

This clonotype was counted ten times or more. V is TRBV28 and J is TRBJ2-7; 9 bases match TRBD1. The CDR3 consists of 13 residues. Germline CDR1 reads MDHEN; CDR2 reads SYDVKM. Losses at the gene ends were 6 bases for V and 6 bases for J; bases not matched to a gene: 6. As DNA, the CDR3 is TGTGCCAGCAGCCCGGGACAGGGACCCGAGCAGTACTTC. Encoded protein: CASSPGQGPEQYF.

V gene TRBV6-5 combines with J gene TRBJ2-7, with 8 bases matching TRBD2. The V segment lost 2 bases and the J segment 2 bases; nucleotides outside the gene matches: 5. This CDR3 is 15 amino acids long. The germline CDR1 and CDR2 sequences are MNHEY and SVGAGI. The CDR3 reads CASSYQREGTYEQYF. The CDR3 region has the DNA TGTGCCAGCAGTTACCAACGGGAGGGAACCTACGAGCAGTACTTC.

This clonotype occurred many times. The V gene is TRBV30, the J gene TRBJ1-1; D is uncertain. There are 14 residues in the CDR3. Germline CDR1 GTSNPN, CDR2 SVGIG (reference sequence). The ends were cut back, 2 bases at V and 4 bases at J, with 14 bases in the middle. DNA for the CDR3: TGTGCCTGGAGTAAGACGGACGGGATCACTGAAGCTTTCTTT. Protein product: CAWSKTDGITEAFF.

This clonotype has more than one count but fewer than ten. The rearrangement uses TRBV29-1 and TRBJ2-5; 7 bases are a match to TRBD2. In germline, CDR1 is SQVTM, CDR2 ANQGSEA. Trimming cost V 2 bases and J 4 bases; bases outside gene matches: 13. The CDR3 totals 16 residues. CDR3 protein: CSVEPREGAGGETQYF. Here the CDR3 DNA reads TGCAGCGTTGAACCAAGGGAGGGCGCCGGGGGAGAGACCCAGTACTTC.

This clonotype was recorded at least ten times. The chain carries TRBV29-1 and TRBJ1-3; 9 bases are a match to TRBD1. The CDR3 covers 16 residues. Germline V gene sequence: CDR1 SQVTM, CDR2 ANQGSEA. The trim removed 6 bases at V and 0 bases at J, leaving 9 bases unmatched. In DNA form, the CDR3 reads TGCAGCGTCGTTGGGGACAGGGACCTCTCTGGAAACACCATATATTTT. Translation gives CSVVGDRDLSGNTIYF.

J is TRBJ2-7 and V is TRBV6-2 or TRBV6-3; D gene uncertain. Per the germline V gene, CDR1 is MNHEY and CDR2 is SVGEGT. This CDR3 region has 12 residues. Trimming cost V 0 bases and J 9 bases, with 9 bases left between them. CDR3 in amino acids: CASSYSSTTQYF. In DNA form, the CDR3 reads TGTGCCAGCAGTTACTCTTCTACGACGCAGTACTTC.

This clonotype was found many times. V gene TRBV6-1 combines with J gene TRBJ2-7; unclear D gene. Germline V gene sequence: CDR1 MNHNS, CDR2 SASEGT. This CDR3 has 14 residues. V dropped 6 bases and J dropped 4 bases, with 16 bases sitting between them. The CDR3 DNA follows: TGTGCCAGCAGATCGAGGAGTGCTGTTTACGAGCAGTACTTC. Protein product: CASRSRSAVYEQYF.

At least ten counts were recorded for this clonotype. V gene TRBV28 combines with J gene TRBJ2-2; the match to TRBD2 covers 12 bases. The CDR3 is 16 amino acids. Per the germline V gene, CDR1 is MDHEN and CDR2 is SYDVKM. V lost 6 bases and J lost 5; bases outside the gene matches: 7. CDR3: CASRKATSGSTGELFF. The CDR3 coding sequence is TGTGCCAGCAGAAAGGCGACTAGCGGGAGTACCGGGGAGCTGTTTTTT.